These T cell receptor beta chains were read from a single sample in a study of blood T cell repertoires in COVID-19. This table comes from immunoSEQ multiplex PCR, and its TCRdb copy is limited to in-frame clones, with some not included. This table has fewer than 75,000 clones, roughly 90% appearing once. The material sequenced was peripheral blood. The receptor set was obtained from a human donor in a cohort sampled during active COVID-19. The CDR3 runs from the conserved cysteine through the conserved F or W. Fields, in order: D gene, clone size, V gene, J gene, CDR3 DNA, CDR3 protein. A D gene is named only where the DNA matches it firmly. Clone size appears in some rows only: once, few, many, or a class for an expanded clone.

TRBD2,-,TRBV4-2,TRBJ2-5,TGTGCCAGCAGCCAAGGGAGTTCAGGGCTAGCGGGAGAGGGGACCCAGTACTTC,CASSQGSSGLAGEGTQYF
TRBD2,-,TRBV6-4,TRBJ2-1,TGTGCCAGCAGTTGGTGGCGGGAGTACGAGCAGTTCTTC,CASSWWREYEQFF
TRBD1,-,TRBV4-1,TRBJ1-6,TGCGCCAGCAGCCAAGAAGGGACAGGGGGTTCACCCCTCCACTTT,CASSQEGTGGSPLHF
-,-,TRBV9,TRBJ2-2,TGTGCCAGCAGCGTAGTGTTGTTGCAGGCCACAAACACCGGGGAGCTGTTTTTT,CASSVVLLQATNTGELFF
-,few,TRBV4-1,TRBJ1-5,TGCGCCAGCAGCTTCCAGGGTTACCAGCCCCAGCATTTT,CASSFQGYQPQHF
TRBD2,-,TRBV10-3,TRBJ2-2,TGTGCCATCGCCGGACTAGCGGGAGAGACCGGGGAGCTGTTTTTT,CAIAGLAGETGELFF
TRBD1,-,TRBV19,TRBJ1-5,TGTGCCAGTAGCTCAGGACAGGGCAATCAGCCCCAGCATTTT,CASSSGQGNQPQHF
-,-,TRBV4-3,TRBJ1-1,TGCGCCAGCAGCCAAGCTTCGCGCAGGGTCGGTGAAGCTTTCTTT,CASSQASRRVGEAFF
TRBD1,few,TRBV6-5,TRBJ2-1,TGTGCCAGCAGTTTCGACAGGGGTGAGCAGTTCTTC,CASSFDRGEQFF
-,-,TRBV30,TRBJ2-3,TGTGCCTGCTCCGGGGGTACAGATACGCAGTATTTT,CACSGGTDTQYF
-,-,TRBV5-4,TRBJ2-5,TGTGCCAGCAGCTTGGTCGGGGAGACGGGTTGGGAGACCCAGTACTTC,CASSLVGETGWETQYF
TRBD2,-,TRBV3-1/TRBV3-2,TRBJ2-7,TGTGCCAGCAGCCGCCGGACTAGCGGTAGGGAGAGAGAGCAGTACTTC,CASSRRTSGREREQYF
-,-,TRBV6-6,TRBJ1-5,TGTGCCAGCGAGGGCCCCAATCAGCCCCAGCATTTT,CASEGPNQPQHF
-,once,TRBV7-2,TRBJ2-3,TGTGCCAGCAGCCCGGACTACACAGATACGCAGTATTTT,CASSPDYTDTQYF
TRBD2,-,TRBV4-3,TRBJ2-3,TGCGCCAGCAGCCAAGGGGCGGGAGGGAGCACAGATACGCAGTATTTT,CASSQGAGGSTDTQYF
TRBD1,-,TRBV9,TRBJ2-3,TGTGCCAGCAGCTTCCGGGACAGGGGAGGAGATACGCAGTATTTT,CASSFRDRGGDTQYF